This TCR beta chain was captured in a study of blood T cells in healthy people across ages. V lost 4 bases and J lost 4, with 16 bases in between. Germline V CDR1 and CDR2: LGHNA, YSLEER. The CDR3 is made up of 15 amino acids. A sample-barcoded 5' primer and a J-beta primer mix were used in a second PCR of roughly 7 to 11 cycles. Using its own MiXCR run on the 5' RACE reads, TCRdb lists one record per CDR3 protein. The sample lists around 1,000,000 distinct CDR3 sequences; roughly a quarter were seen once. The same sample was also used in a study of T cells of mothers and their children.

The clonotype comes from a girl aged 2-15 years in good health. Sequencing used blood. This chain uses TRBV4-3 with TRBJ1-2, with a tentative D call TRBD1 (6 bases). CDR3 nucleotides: TGCGCCAGCAGCCTAACTAAAAGGGGGTCCTATGGCTACACCTTC. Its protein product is CASSLTKRGSYGYTF.